The next 9 T cell receptor beta chains were all read from a single sample in a study of blood T cell repertoires in COVID-19. The table came from immunoSEQ multiplex PCR; TCRdb's copy has only in-frame clones and leaves some out. The data show around 93,000 clones, roughly 82% seen once. The sequencing input was peripheral blood. The receptors derive from an older man with acute or convalescent COVID-19.

The rearrangement joins TRBV3-1 (or the pseudogene TRBV3-2) to TRBJ2-5, with 7 positions matching TRBD1. The J segment lost 2 bases and the V segment lost 2 bases, leaving 11 bases of the junction unmatched. Germline V gene data show CDR1 as LGHDT and CDR2 as YNNKEL (reference sequence). The CDR3 sequence is 17 residues long. CDR3 in DNA: TGTGCCAGCAGCCAACAGGACAGGTGGGCCAATCAAGAGACCCAGTACTTC. Amino acids: CASSQQDRWANQETQYF.

The chain recombines TRBV5-1 with TRBJ2-7, with 7 bases lining up with TRBD1. The germline V gene encodes CDR1 SGHRS and CDR2 YFSETQ. The CDR3 loop spans 15 amino acids. V trimming: 3 bases; J trimming: 3 bases; junction bases outside the gene matches: 9. The CDR3 region has the DNA TGCGCCAGCAGCTCATCCACAGGGGTTCTCTACGAGCAGTACTTC. As protein: CASSSSTGVLYEQYF.

The chain carries TRBV30 and TRBJ2-7, with TRBD2 matching 11 bases. This CDR3 is 16 amino acids long. Unmatched junction bases numbered 6, after V lost 2 bases and J lost 0 bases. The germline gives CDR1 GTSNPN, CDR2 SVGIG (reference sequence). The CDR3, as DNA: TGTGCCTGGAGTACTAGCGGGGGACTAGTCTCCTACGAGCAGTACTTC. Translation gives CAWSTSGGLVSYEQYF. The variable domain in full, with the rest retrieved from reference TRBV30 and TRBJ2-7, is SQTIHQWPATLVQPVGSPLSLECTVEGTSNPNLYWYRQAAGRGLQLLFYSVGIGQISSEVPQNLSASRPQDRQFILSSKKLLLSDSGFYLCAWSTSGGLVSYEQYFGPGTRLTVT.

The chain uses TRBV6-1 and TRBJ1-3, with 9 bases matching TRBD1. This CDR3 has 19 residues. V trimming: 4 bases; J trimming: 9 bases; junction bases outside the gene matches: 22. Per germline, CDR1 MNHNS and CDR2 SASEGT. The CDR3 sequence: CASSGARQGGLSGGVTIYF. CDR3 nucleotides: TGTGCCAGCAGTGGGGCGAGACAGGGGGGACTAAGTGGTGGAGTCACCATATATTTT.

The rearrangement links TRBV28 to TRBJ1-1; D gene ambiguous. Germline values: CDR1 MDHEN, CDR2 SYDVKM. V lost 0 bases to trimming and J lost 0 bases, with 17 bases between them. The CDR3 runs to 18 residues. CDR3 sequence: CASSLWTEAAPLNTEAFF. The CDR3 nucleotides are TGTGCCAGCAGTTTATGGACCGAGGCAGCCCCATTGAACACTGAAGCTTTCTTT.

The chain uses TRBV7-2 and TRBJ2-3, with 12 nucleotides matching TRBD2. This CDR3 has 15 amino acids. Germline V gene lookup returns CDR1 SGHTA and CDR2 FQGNSA. V was clipped by 4 bases and J by 5 bases; unmatched bases: 4. CDR3 sequence reads: CASSSTSGRLDTQYF. CDR3 bases: TGTGCCAGCAGCTCCACTAGCGGGAGGCTAGATACGCAGTATTTT.

The rearrangement links TRBV21-1 to TRBJ2-5; the DNA was not compared with TRBD1, the D call given in the table. TRBV21-1 is termed a pseudogene. The CDR3 extends over 15 amino acids. CDR3: CASSYRQGKEETQYF. The CDR3 bases are TGTGCCAGCAGCTATAGACAGGGGAAAGAAGAGACCCAGTACTTC.

The rearrangement links TRBV6-6 to TRBJ2-1; D unresolved. Germline lookup yields CDR1 MNHNY and CDR2 SVGAGI (reference sequence). The CDR3 has 14 amino acids. Deletions cut 0 bases from V and 9 bases from J, with 12 bases between. The CDR3 protein is CASSYSLAQLEQFF. As DNA, the CDR3 is TGTGCCAGCAGTTACTCGTTAGCTCAACTTGAGCAGTTCTTC.

The V and J genes are TRBV5-4 and TRBJ1-5; no clear D gene. V was pared by 2 bases and J by 4 bases, with 10 bases between. Germline assignment: CDR1 SGHNT and CDR2 YYREEE (reference sequence). The CDR3 spans 14 residues. In DNA form, the CDR3 reads TGTGCCAGCAGCTTCGGAGGGTTTAATCAGCCCCAGCATTTT. This translates into CASSFGGFNQPQHF.